The 12 T cell receptor beta chains below all came from one sample that was sequenced in a study of shared clonotypes between healthy human individuals. Positive CCR7 selection of CD45RO-negative cells yielded the naive CD8 cells, and terminally differentiated effector memory CD45RA+ cells were excluded. Measured with immunoSEQ multiplex PCR; TCRdb has only the in-frame clones, and not every one. Here the sample spans around 2,000,000 clones, about 95% being singletons. What was sequenced was naive CD8+ T cells sorted from blood. Receptor source: a man aged 18 to 30 in good health.

This clone occurred once. Additional DNA sequences in this sample encode the identical CDR3. This sequence joins TRBV6-5 and TRBJ2-1; a weak D match, TRBD2 (5 bases). The CDR3 is 16 residues long. Trimming cost V 2 bases and J 0 bases, with 11 bases left between them. From germline, CDR1 is MNHEY and CDR2 SVGAGI. DNA for the CDR3: TGTGCCAGCAGTTACGGTCCTGGGAGCTCCTACAATGAGCAGTTCTTC. It codes for CASSYGPGSSYNEQFF.

The V call is TRBV5-1, the J call TRBJ2-7, with a weak D call TRBD2 (5 bases). Between the trimmed V and J ends, which lost 3 bases and 2 bases, there was a span of 12 bases. CDR3 size: 14 residues. CDR1 is SGHRS and CDR2 is YFSETQ in the germline V gene. CDR3 residues: CASSYYYGTYEQYF. Written as DNA, the CDR3 is TGCGCCAGCAGCTATTATTACGGGACCTACGAGCAGTACTTC.

This clone was seen just once. V is TRBV5-4 and J is TRBJ1-2; TRBD1 matches at 9 bases. V was pared by 3 bases and J by 7 bases, with 7 bases of the junction left unmatched. The CDR3 has 14 residues. Germline CDR1 is SGHNT and CDR2 is YYREEE (reference sequence). The CDR3 protein is CASSSRQGEGGYTF. The CDR3 DNA sequence: TGTGCCAGCAGCTCAAGACAGGGGGAAGGTGGCTACACCTTC.

The rearrangement joins TRBV30 to TRBJ2-2; 8 bases are shared with TRBD2. The junction had 12 bases not matched to a gene; V was cut back by 7 bases and J by 5 bases. This CDR3 comprises 15 residues. CDR1 and CDR2 from the germline V gene are GTSNPN and SVGIG (reference sequence). This chain's CDR3 is CASTPGTRRTGELFF. The CDR3 region has the DNA TGTGCCTCCACACCCGGGACTAGACGAACCGGGGAGCTGTTTTTT.

V and J are TRBV19 and TRBJ2-7; 8 nucleotides match TRBD1. This CDR3 is 12 amino acids long. Germline CDR1 LNHDA, CDR2 SQIVND (reference sequence). Trimming at V came to 6 bases and at J to 6 bases, leaving 4 bases not matched to a gene. The CDR3 is CASSRTGGEQYF. The CDR3 DNA sequence: TGTGCCAGTAGCCGAACAGGGGGCGAGCAGTACTTC. The variable domain in full, with the rest retrieved from reference TRBV19 and TRBJ2-7, is DGGITQSPKYLFRKEGQNVTLSCEQNLNHDAMYWYRQDPGQGLRLIYYSQIVNDFQKGDIAEGYSVSREKKESFPLTVTSAQKNPTAFYLCASSRTGGEQYFGPGTRLTVT.

This chain connects TRBV27 to TRBJ2-7; weak D call: TRBD2 (5 bases). The CDR3 is 14 residues long. Per germline, CDR1 MNHEY and CDR2 SMNVEV (reference sequence). Trimming stripped 4 bases from V and 3 bases from J, with 13 bases between. The CDR3 DNA is TGTGCCAGCAGTTACAAGGGCGGGTACTACGAGCAGTACTTC. Translating it yields CASSYKGGYYEQYF.

The V call is TRBV5-1, the J call TRBJ2-1; 10 bases are a match to TRBD1. This CDR3 has 15 residues. The V gene end was trimmed by 3 bases and the J gene end by 3 bases; junction bases not matched to a gene: 3. Germline V CDR1 and CDR2: SGHRS, YFSETQ. CDR3 sequence: CASSSGTGVYNEQFF. CDR3 DNA sequence: TGCGCCAGCAGCTCCGGGACAGGGGTCTACAATGAGCAGTTCTTC.

This rearrangement joins TRBV7-2 to TRBJ1-4; a weak D match, TRBD1 (6 bases). Germline lookup yields CDR1 SGHTA and CDR2 FQGNSA. The V gene lost 1 base and the J gene lost 8 bases, with 14 bases spanning the gap. The CDR3 covers 15 residues. CDR3 DNA sequence: TGTGCCAGCAGCTTAGGTTCAGGGGTGGTCGAAAAACTGTTTTTT. Amino acids: CASSLGSGVVEKLFF.

J is TRBJ1-1 and V is TRBV4-1; D uncertain. Germline V gene sequence: CDR1 MGHRA, CDR2 YSYEKL. CDR3 length equals 16 residues. The V end lost 0 bases, the J end lost 0 bases, and 11 bases lay between the germline ends. CDR3 residues: CASSQDRDKLNTEAFF. The CDR3 DNA reads as TGCGCCAGCAGCCAAGATAGAGACAAACTGAACACTGAAGCTTTCTTT.

This chain joins TRBV30 and TRBJ1-5; D gene unclear. From germline, CDR1 is GTSNPN and CDR2 SVGIG (reference sequence). CDR3 length: 14 residues. Trimming removed 4 bases from V and 0 bases from J, with 10 bases in between. CDR3 in amino acids: CAWTRENSNQPQHF. CDR3 nucleotides: TGTGCCTGGACTAGGGAAAATAGCAATCAGCCCCAGCATTTT.

The chain recombines TRBV29-1 with TRBJ1-4; a possible D gene is TRBD1 (6 bases). CDR1 and CDR2 (germline): SQVTM, ANQGSEA. This CDR3 has 13 residues. Trimming removed 4 bases from V and 4 bases from J, with 10 bases in between. CDR3 DNA: TGCAGCGTTGTCGGACAGTTTAATGAAAAACTGTTTTTT. Its protein is CSVVGQFNEKLFF. Together with reference TRBV29-1 and TRBJ1-4, the CDR3 gives the full variable domain: SAVISQKPSRDICQRGTSLTIQCQVDSQVTMMFWYRQQPGQSLTLIATANQGSEATYESGFVIDKFPISRPNLTFSTLTVSNMSPEDSSIYLCSVVGQFNEKLFFGSGTQLSVL.

This clone came up once. V and J are TRBV6-6 and TRBJ2-7; TRBD2 is a possible D gene (6 bases). Germline V gene lookup returns CDR1 MNHNY and CDR2 SVGAGI (reference sequence). Deletions cut 2 bases from V and 1 base from J, with 9 bases between. The CDR3 extends over 14 amino acids. CDR3 in amino acids: CASSYIGGSYEQYF. The CDR3 coding sequence is TGTGCCAGCAGTTACATCGGGGGATCCTACGAGCAGTACTTC.